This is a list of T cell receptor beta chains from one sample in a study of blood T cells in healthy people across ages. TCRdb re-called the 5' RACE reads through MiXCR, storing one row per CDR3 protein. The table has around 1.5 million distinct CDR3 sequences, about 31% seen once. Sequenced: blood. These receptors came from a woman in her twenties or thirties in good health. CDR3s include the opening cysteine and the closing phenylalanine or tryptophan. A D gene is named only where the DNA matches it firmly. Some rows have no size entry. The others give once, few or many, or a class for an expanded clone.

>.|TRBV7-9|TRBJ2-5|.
TGTGCCAGCAGCTTAGATCCGGGTCTCCAAGAGACCCAGTACTTC
CASSLDPGLQETQYF
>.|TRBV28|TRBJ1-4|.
TGTGCCAGCAACCCTCTAGGAGGTGCAACTAATGAAAAACTGTTTTTT
CASNPLGGATNEKLFF
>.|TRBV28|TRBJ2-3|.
TGTGCCAGCAGTACTAAATCTGGGGGGGCCAGAGATACGCAGTATTTT
CASSTKSGGARDTQYF
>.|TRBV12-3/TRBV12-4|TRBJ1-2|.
TGTGCCAGTCTCTTACGTCGGGGCGGCGAACGCTATGGCTACACCTTC
CASLLRRGGERYGYTF
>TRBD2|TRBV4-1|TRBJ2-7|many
TGCGCCAGCAGCCAAGAGGCTAGCGGGAAAGCCTACGAGCAGTACTTC
CASSQEASGKAYEQYF
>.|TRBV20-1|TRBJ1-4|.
TGCAGTGCTAGAGATGGGAGGGGAGGCAATGAAAAACTGTTTTTT
CSARDGRGGNEKLFF
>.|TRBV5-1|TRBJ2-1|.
TGCGCCAGCAGCTTGTCTGGGAACAGAGGGGACGCCTACAATGAGCAGTTCTTC
CASSLSGNRGDAYNEQFF
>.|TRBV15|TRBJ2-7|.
TGTGCCACCGGACCTTCAGGCAGAGGCTCCTACGAGCAGTACTTC
CATGPSGRGSYEQYF
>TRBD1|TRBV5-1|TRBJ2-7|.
TGCGCCAGCAGCTTGGGCGGGACAGGGCCTTACCTACTTCTCTCCTACGAGCAGTACTTC
CASSLGGTGPYLLLSYEQYF
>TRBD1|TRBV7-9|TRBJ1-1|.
TGTGCCAGCACCTTAGGGGGCGCTGAAGCTTTCTTT
CASTLGGAEAFF
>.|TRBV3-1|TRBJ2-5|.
TGTGCCAGCAGCCAAGGAACAGAAACCTTTCGGGAGCAGTACTTC
CASSQGTETFREQYF
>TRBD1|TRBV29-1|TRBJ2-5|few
TGCAGCGTGGGACAGGGCGTTGAGACCCAGTACTTC
CSVGQGVETQYF
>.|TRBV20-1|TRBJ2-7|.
TGCAGTGCTAGAGAGGAGGGGGCACCACAGAAATACGAGCAGTACTTC
CSAREEGAPQKYEQYF
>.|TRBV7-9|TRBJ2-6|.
TGTGCCAGCAGCCTAAGAGCGGAGGGGGGCTCTGGGGCCAACGTCCTGACTTTC
CASSLRAEGGSGANVLTF
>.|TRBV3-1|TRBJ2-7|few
TGTGCCAGCAGCCAAGATCCCCTGGAACCCTACGAGCAGTACTTC
CASSQDPLEPYEQYF
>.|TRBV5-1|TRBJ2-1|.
TGCGCCAGCAGCGCCTCGACTAGATCAGGGTCCTACAATGAGCAGTTCTTC
CASSASTRSGSYNEQFF
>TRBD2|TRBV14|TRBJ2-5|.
TGTGCCAGCAGCCAAGAATCTTGGAGCGGGGGGGAAGAGGAGACCCAGTACTTC
CASSQESWSGGEEETQYF
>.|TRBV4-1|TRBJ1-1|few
TGCGCCAGCAGCCCTACACAGCAATATGAAGCTTTCTTT
CASSPTQQYEAFF
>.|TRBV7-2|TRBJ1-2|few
TGTGCCAGCAGCTTATTTCCGGGTTGGGATGGCTACACCTTC
CASSLFPGWDGYTF
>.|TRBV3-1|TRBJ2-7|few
TGTGCCAGCAGCCTAGAAAGCGGTTATTTGCCCTACGAGCAGTACTTC
CASSLESGYLPYEQYF
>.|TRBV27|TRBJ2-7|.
TGTGCCAGCAGTTCTTGGAGGGCAGGGGGTCCCTACGAGCAGTACTTC
CASSSWRAGGPYEQYF
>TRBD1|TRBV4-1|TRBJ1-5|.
TGCGCCAGCAGCCAAGAAAGTGTCAGGGGGCGAGGTCAGCCCCAGCATTTT
CASSQESVRGRGQPQHF
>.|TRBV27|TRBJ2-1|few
TGTGCCAGCAGTCCTATGATAGGGGCGGGCTACAATGAGCAGTTCTTC
CASSPMIGAGYNEQFF
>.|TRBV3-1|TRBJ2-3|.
TGTGCCAGCAGCGTACGAGGGGTGGGCACAGATACGCAGTATTTT
CASSVRGVGTDTQYF
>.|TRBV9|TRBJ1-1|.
TGTGCCAGCAGTCAAGGGAGGATGGGGACTGAAGCTTTCTTT
CASSQGRMGTEAFF
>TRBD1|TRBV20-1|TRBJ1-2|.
TGCAGTGCCACAGGGGGGCCGGGACGGAACTATGGCTACACCTTC
CSATGGPGRNYGYTF
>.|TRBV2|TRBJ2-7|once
TGTGCCAGCCTGGGGGCAGGCCAAGAGCAGCGGGACGAGCAGTACTTC
CASLGAGQEQRDEQYF
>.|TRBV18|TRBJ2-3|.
TGTGCCAGCTCACCACAAAGGGGTCGGTTCACAGATACGCAGTATTTT
CASSPQRGRFTDTQYF
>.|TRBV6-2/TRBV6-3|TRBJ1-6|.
TGTGCCAGCACCATCCGCCCTTGGGGGCGTGAAACTAATTCACCCCTCCACTTT
CASTIRPWGRETNSPLHF
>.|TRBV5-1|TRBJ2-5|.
TGCGCCAGCAGTGGTGGCGGGTCAGGGGAGACCCAGTACTTC
CASSGGGSGETQYF
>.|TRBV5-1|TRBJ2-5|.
TGCGCCAGCAGCTTGTTGGGGATACCGACGGAGACCCAGTACTTC
CASSLLGIPTETQYF
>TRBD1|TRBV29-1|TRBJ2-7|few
TGCAGCGTTGCTTCGGCATTTGGGACAGGGGGCGGCTACGAGCAGTACTTC
CSVASAFGTGGGYEQYF
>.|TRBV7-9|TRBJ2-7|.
TGTGCCAGCAGTCACGGTATCCTCTACGAGCAGTACTTC
CASSHGILYEQYF
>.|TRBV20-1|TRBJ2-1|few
TGCAGTGCTAGAGTTCAGGGGGGCTACAATGAGCAGTTCTTC
CSARVQGGYNEQFF
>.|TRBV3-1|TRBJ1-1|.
TGTGCCGGCAGCCAAGGCTCGGCCCGCACTGAAGCTTTCTTT
CAGSQGSARTEAFF
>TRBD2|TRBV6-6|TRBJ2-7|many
TGTGCCAGCAGTTACGGCCTAGCGGGAGAATACGAGCAGTACTTC
CASSYGLAGEYEQYF
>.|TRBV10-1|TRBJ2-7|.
TGCGCCAGCAGTGTTGAGGTTGGGGGGAGCCACGAGCAGTACTTC
CASSVEVGGSHEQYF
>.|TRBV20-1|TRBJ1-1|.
TGCAGGTGCGGGGCATCGAACACTGAAGCTTTCTTT
CRCGASNTEAFF
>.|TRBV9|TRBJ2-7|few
TGTGCCAGCAGCGTAGGATCAGGGGGGTACGAGCAGTACTTC
CASSVGSGGYEQYF
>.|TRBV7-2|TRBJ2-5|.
TGTGCCAGCACCCTTTCCCAAGAGACCCAGTACTTC
CASTLSQETQYF
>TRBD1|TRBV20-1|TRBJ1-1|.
TGCAGTGCTAGACTGCGCGGGGACAGAATGAAAGCTTTCTTT
CSARLRGDRMKAFF
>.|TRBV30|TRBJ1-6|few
TGTGCCTGGAGTAAAGGACAGACTAATTCACCCCTCCACTTT
CAWSKGQTNSPLHF
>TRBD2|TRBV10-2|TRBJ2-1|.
TGCGCCAGCAGAGCGGGGCTAGCGGGAGTGAATGAGCAGTTCTTC
CASRAGLAGVNEQFF
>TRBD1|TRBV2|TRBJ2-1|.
TGTGCCAGCGGTCTTTTACCGGGACAGGGTGACAATGAGCAGTTCTTC
CASGLLPGQGDNEQFF
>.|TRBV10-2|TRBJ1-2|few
TGCGCCAGCAGTGATGCGGGGGGCTATGGCTACACCTTC
CASSDAGGYGYTF
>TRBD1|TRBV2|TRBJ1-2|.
TGTGCCAGCAGTGAAGGGACAGGGGGAGTCTATGGCTACACCTTC
CASSEGTGGVYGYTF
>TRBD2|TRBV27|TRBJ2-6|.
TGTGCCAGCAGTGCGGGAGGTCCTGGGGCCAACGTCCTGACTTTC
CASSAGGPGANVLTF
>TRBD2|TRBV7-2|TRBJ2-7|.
TGTGCCAGCAGCTCTTGGACTAGCTCCTACGAGCAGTACTTC
CASSSWTSSYEQYF
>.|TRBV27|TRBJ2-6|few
TGTGCCAGCAGTTTAGGTTGGGGGGCCAACGTCCTGACTTTC
CASSLGWGANVLTF
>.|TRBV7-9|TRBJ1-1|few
TGTGCCAGCAGCTCCGGGGGCTTTGAAGCTTTCTTT
CASSSGGFEAFF
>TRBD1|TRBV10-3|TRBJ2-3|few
TGTGCCATCAGCAACAGGGGAGATACGCAGTATTTT
CAISNRGDTQYF
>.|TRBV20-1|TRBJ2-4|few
TGCAGTGCTAGAGATCTGATCGGTGGGGGTGCCAAAAACATTCAGTACTTC
CSARDLIGGGAKNIQYF
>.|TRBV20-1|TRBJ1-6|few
TGCAGTGCTAAGCCCCCGGCGAATTCACCCCTCCACTTT
CSAKPPANSPLHF
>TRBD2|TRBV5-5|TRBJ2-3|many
TGTGCCAGCGTTGCCGGGACTAGCGGTCAGGATACGCAGTATTTT
CASVAGTSGQDTQYF